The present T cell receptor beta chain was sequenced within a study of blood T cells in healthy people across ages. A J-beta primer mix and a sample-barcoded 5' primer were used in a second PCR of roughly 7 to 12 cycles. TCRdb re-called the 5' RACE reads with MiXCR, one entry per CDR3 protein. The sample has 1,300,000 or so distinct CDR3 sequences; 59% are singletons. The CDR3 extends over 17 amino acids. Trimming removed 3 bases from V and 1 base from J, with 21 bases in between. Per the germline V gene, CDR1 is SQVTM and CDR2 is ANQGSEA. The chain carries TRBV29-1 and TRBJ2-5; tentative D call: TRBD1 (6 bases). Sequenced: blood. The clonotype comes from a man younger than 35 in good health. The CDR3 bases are TGCAGCGTTGAGTCACAGGGAGTACCAAACTTCCAAGAGACCCAGTACTTC. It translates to CSVESQGVPNFQETQYF.